This TCR beta chain derives from a study of Ad26.COV2.S vaccination and SARS-CoV-2 variants. Using immunoSEQ multiplex PCR, the repertoire was profiled, and TCRdb retains in-frame clones only, with some absent. The profile shows around 370,000 clones, approximately 90% of them singletons. The study, taken as a whole, reports: Vaccinees showed greater spike-specific TCR breadth than placebo recipients. The study found similar non-spike TCR breadth in vaccine and placebo recipients.

Deletions cut 4 bases from V and 0 bases from J, with 12 bases between. CDR1 and CDR2 from the germline V gene are MNHEY and SVGAGI. The CDR3 contains 15 residues. For this clone: The antigen is undetermined.

The chain is built from TRBV6-5 and TRBJ1-2; no definite D call. This TCR was recovered from a human donor who had recovered from COVID-19. The input for sequencing was peripheral blood, taken after recovery from COVID-19. CDR3 sequence (DNA): TGTGCCAGCAGTTCGTCTAGGGTAGCTAACTATGGCTACACCTTC. It specifies CASSSSRVANYGYTF.